Below are 17 T cell receptor beta chains sequenced from a single sample in a study of T cell responses to AZD1222 COVID-19 vaccine. The repertoire was sequenced with immunoSEQ multiplex PCR; TCRdb's copy has only in-frame clones and lacks some. The sample lists 100,000 or so clones, 80% to 90% seen once, with roughly 10% in the top ten. Sequences were derived from peripheral blood, sampled 28 days after the second AZD1222 dose. The receptors originated from an adult who received the AZD1222 COVID-19 vaccine.

The chain joins TRBV19 to TRBJ1-6; TRBD1 matches at 7 bases. CDR1 LNHDA and CDR2 SQIVND come from the germline V gene (reference sequence). J was trimmed by 14 bases and V by 3 bases; bases with no gene match: 16. The CDR3 is made up of 16 amino acids. CDR3 region: CASSIDRGQGMFALHF. The CDR3 nucleotides read TGTGCCAGTAGTATTGATAGGGGGCAGGGGATGTTCGCCCTCCACTTT.

This clone was observed a single time. V and J are TRBV5-1 and TRBJ2-5; D may be TRBD1 (6 bases). V lost 1 base and J lost 1, with 14 bases in between. This CDR3 has 16 amino acids. Per the germline V gene, CDR1 is SGHRS and CDR2 is YFSETQ. The CDR3 protein is CASSLQQGGVQETQYF. The CDR3 DNA reads TGCGCCAGCAGCTTGCAACAGGGTGGAGTCCAAGAGACCCAGTACTTC.

The J gene is TRBJ2-1, the V gene TRBV27; possibly TRBD1 for D (6 bases). With 5 bases removed from V and 4 bases from J, the gap between germline ends came to 18 bases. This CDR3 is 16 amino acids long. CDR1 and CDR2 from the germline V gene are MNHEY and SMNVEV (reference sequence). The CDR3 region is CASSPHRVPSYNEQFF. CDR3 DNA sequence: TGTGCCAGCAGTCCGCACAGGGTCCCCTCTTACAATGAGCAGTTCTTC.

For this clone: The junction shows a germline mismatch at one end, possibly a read error. Other DNA sequences in this specimen translate into the identical CDR3. The chain uses TRBV11-3 and TRBJ2-2; 8 bases are a match to TRBD1. Germline loops: CDR1 SGHNT, CDR2 YENEEA. The CDR3 is 18 amino acids. CDR3: CASSLAQGARPYTGELFF. DNA for the CDR3: TGCGCCAGCAGCTTAGCCCAGGGGGCCCGACCGTACACCGGGGAGCTGTTTTTT.

The chain recombines TRBV7-8 with TRBJ1-2; D is possibly TRBD1 (5 bases). CDR3 size: 16 residues. Germline values: CDR1 SGHVS, CDR2 FQNEAQ. The V end lost 5 bases, the J end lost 2 bases, and 18 bases lay between the germline ends. In nucleotides, the CDR3 is TGTGCCAGCAGCCGAGGGTCGGGGGGGTTCAACTATGGCTACACCTTC. This translates into CASSRGSGGFNYGYTF.

CDR3 sequence (DNA): TGTGCCAGCAGCCCTGGTTGGAACACCGGGGAGCTGTTTTTT. Encoded protein: CASSPGWNTGELFF. This chain links TRBV3-1 (or the pseudogene TRBV3-2) with TRBJ2-2; D ambiguous. Trimming left V 4 bases short and J 1 base short, with 7 bases between. The CDR3 totals 14 residues. Germline lookup yields CDR1 LGHDT and CDR2 YNNKEL (reference sequence).

The CDR3, as DNA: TGTGCCAGCAGCTTAGTACGGACAGGGAACACTGAAGCTTTCTTT. It encodes CASSLVRTGNTEAFF. The V and J genes are TRBV7-2 and TRBJ1-1, with 7 bases lining up with TRBD1. This CDR3 has 15 amino acids. Germline CDR1 is SGHTA and CDR2 is FQGNSA. The V gene end was trimmed by 1 base and the J gene end by 1 base; junction bases not matched to a gene: 3.

The rearrangement joins TRBV9 to TRBJ2-7; a possible D gene is TRBD1 (6 bases). Germline V CDR1 and CDR2: SGDLS, YYNGEE. The CDR3 has 14 amino acids. V was cut by 3 bases and J by 6 bases, with 16 bases left in between. CDR3 DNA: TGTGCCAGCAGCGGCAGGGGTCTCGGGACCGAGCAGTACTTC. Translated, it gives CASSGRGLGTEQYF.

The CDR3, as DNA: TGTGCCAGCAGCCAAATGGGGAAAGAGACCCAGTACTTC. Translated, it gives CASSQMGKETQYF. The V and J genes are TRBV3-1 (or the pseudogene TRBV3-2) and TRBJ2-5; D is unclear. Trimming cost V 2 bases and J 3 bases, with 7 bases left between them. Germline CDR1 is LGHDT and CDR2 is YNNKEL (reference sequence). The CDR3 contains 13 residues.

The J gene is TRBJ2-7, the V gene TRBV5-1; 9 bases are a match to TRBD2. The CDR3 runs 14 residues. V was pared by 4 bases and J by 5 bases, with 7 bases of the junction left unmatched. Germline values: CDR1 SGHRS, CDR2 YFSETQ. CDR3 bases: TGCGCCAGCAGCCTAGCGGGATCCGGCCACGAGCAGTACTTC. Protein sequence: CASSLAGSGHEQYF.

This clone was seen a few times. V gene TRBV19 combines with J gene TRBJ2-7; 8 bases are shared with TRBD2. After removal of 5 bases from V and 5 bases from J, the junction contained 8 bases not matched to a gene. Germline assignment: CDR1 LNHDA and CDR2 SQIVND (reference sequence). There are 14 residues in the CDR3. The CDR3 sequence: CASSLWGTRDEQYF. The DNA for the CDR3 is TGTGCCAGTAGTTTATGGGGGACTAGGGACGAGCAGTACTTC.

V is TRBV7-3 and J is TRBJ1-2; D unclear. Germline-derived CDR1 and CDR2 are SGHTA and FQGTGA. The CDR3 runs 15 residues. Trimming removed 1 base from V and 0 bases from J, with 9 bases in between. CDR3: CASSLRQVANYGYTF. DNA of the CDR3: TGTGCCAGCAGCTTAAGGCAGGTCGCTAACTATGGCTACACCTTC.

The V call is TRBV7-2, the J call TRBJ2-5; 10 nucleotides match TRBD1. The CDR3 runs to 15 residues. Per the germline V gene, CDR1 is SGHTA and CDR2 is FQGNSA. With 3 bases clipped from V and 4 bases from J, the junction kept 5 bases outside the gene matches. The CDR3 DNA reads TGTGCCAGCAGCTTGGACAGGGGGGAGGGAGAGACCCAGTACTTC. This sequence encodes CASSLDRGEGETQYF. Supplemented by reference TRBV7-2 and TRBJ2-5, the full variable domain reads GAGVSQSPSNKVTEKGKDVELRCDPISGHTALYWYRQSLGQGLEFLIYFQGNSAPDKSGLPSDRFSAERTGGSVSTLTIQRTQQEDSAVYLCASSLDRGEGETQYFGPGTRLLVL.

This chain connects TRBV6-2 or TRBV6-3 to TRBJ1-5, with a possible D match to TRBD1 (5 bases). Germline lookup yields CDR1 MNHEY and CDR2 SVGEGT. The germline V and J ends were trimmed by 4 bases and 6 bases, with 13 bases remaining between them. The CDR3 is 14 amino acids. The CDR3 DNA reads TGTGCCAGCAGTTCTAGGAGGGACCTTCAGCCCCAGCATTTT. Its protein product is CASSSRRDLQPQHF.

The J gene is TRBJ1-1, the V gene TRBV11-2; D perhaps matches TRBD1 (5 bases). Per the germline V gene, CDR1 is SGHAT and CDR2 is FQNNGV. The CDR3 spans 13 residues. V shed 7 bases and J shed 0 bases, with 9 bases lying between them. The CDR3, as DNA: TGTGCCAGCAATTCGGGGGTGAACACTGAAGCTTTCTTT. Protein sequence: CASNSGVNTEAFF.

V and J are TRBV4-3 and TRBJ2-1; 12 bases are a match to TRBD2. This CDR3 region has 18 residues. Looked up from germline, CDR1 is LGHNA and CDR2 is YSLEER. Trimming took 4 bases from V and 1 from J; bases not matched to a gene: 8. Here the CDR3 reads CASSPRLAGESSYNEQFF. The DNA of the CDR3 is TGCGCCAGCAGCCCCCGACTAGCGGGAGAGTCATCCTACAATGAGCAGTTCTTC.

This chain connects TRBV10-2 to TRBJ1-6; perhaps TRBD1 as D (5 bases). V gave up 2 bases and J gave up 11 bases, with 22 bases separating them. Germline CDR1 is WSHSY and CDR2 is SAAADI. The CDR3 spans 17 residues. CDR3 region: CASSEDVLGVSMAPLHF. The DNA for the CDR3 is TGCGCCAGCAGTGAGGACGTGCTGGGGGTATCCATGGCACCCCTCCACTTT.